This T cell receptor beta chain was observed in a study of blood T cells in healthy people across ages (dated by TCRdb to 2013 to 2016). A note on the overall study: In model experiments, roughly one uniquely barcoded TCR beta cDNA molecule per two T cells was captured by template switching. To avoid experimental bias, donors of different ages were spread randomly across the sequencing lanes. The study measured age-related changes in TCR beta repertoire diversity using deep sequencing normalized with unique cDNA molecular identifiers. Using the same blood draw, the study looked at two additional independent replicas of 1 million unique cDNA reads for two donors, one aged 18 to 30 and the other aged 80 or older. The donors were split into four age groups: young (average 16 years), middle-aged (39), aged (around 67) and long-lived (approximately 80).

General findings and caveats noted by the study authors: Compared with the aged group, the long-lived group had more naive CD4+ T cells, fewer expanded clones and increased TCR diversity, a pattern suggesting age selection. Donor CMV infection status was unknown, potentially confounding age-related changes in expanded clonotypes. As age increased, observed TCR beta diversity per million T cells dropped in a roughly linear way, and a significant reduction was already evident by age approximately 40. Conclusive comparison of naive and antigen-experienced compartments was prevented by the profiling of bulk unsorted PBMCs. Observed TCR beta diversity correlated strongly with the percentage of naive T cells measured by flow cytometry. Estimates of total diversity from one million sequenced T cells were regarded as lower bounds and underestimates.

Library preparation used 5' RACE. TCRdb shows the sequencer as Illumina HiSeq 2500. A second PCR of roughly 6 to 12 cycles was performed with a sample-barcoded 5' primer and a J-beta primer mix. A unique molecular identifier was introduced onto each TCR beta cDNA molecule by a template-switch 5' adaptor carrying 12 random nucleotides. Each sample yielded at least 2.5 million CDR3-containing paired-end reads. All of the RNA was converted into first-strand cDNA using the Mint cDNA synthesis kit, with a TRBC-specific oligonucleotide serving as the primer. Following uracil-DNA glycosylase treatment, a first 18-cycle PCR with universal primers M1SS and BC2_uni_R was performed on all cDNA. In the original analysis: Each sample was normalized by randomly selecting 1 million high-quality reads, each carrying a distinct molecular identifier. Instead of being binned into consensus sequences, reads that shared molecular identifiers were thrown out. MiTCR, with a Q25 quality threshold and the strictest error-elimination algorithm, was used for CDR3 identification, clonotype clustering and error correction. A nonparametric unseen species model with Euler transformation was used to estimate a lower bound on total TCR beta diversity. TCRdb itself trimmed the public reads at Q25 with fastp, ran MiXCR and retained productive beta chains. Each CDR3 protein gets just one entry, which takes the most common genes and DNA from the rows behind it. These V and J calls derive from TCRdb rather than the authors' analysis. The sample table contains 550,000 to 750,000 distinct CDR3 sequences; only one count was recorded for under 25% of them. 3.5% to 4% of the sample rests with the top ten.

The donors were roughly 40 Caucasian individuals from Russia, aged roughly 6 to 100 years, who were systemically healthy. Each donor gave around 9 milliliters of peripheral blood, collected into EDTA-treated Vacutainer tubes. Ficoll-Paque density-gradient centrifugation was used to isolate PBMCs, with at least 6 million obtained per sample. Trizol reagent was used to extract total RNA from PBMCs, with at least 5.5 micrograms per sample. The percentages of naive CD45RAhigh/CD27high T cells were determined by flow cytometry on a PBMC aliquot from every donor. Details on this clonotype: Its antigen is currently not known. Base qualities are not at hand, and no much larger clone is one base apart.

The receptor's source is a man aged 65 to 79 in good health. The sequencing sample was made of blood.

The nucleotide sequence reads as follows: TGTGCCAGCAGGGACAGGGTTCAAGAGACCCAGTACTTC. Translated, this is CASRDRVQETQYF. The chain was built from TRBV6-1 and TRBJ2-5, with 8 central nucleotides matching TRBD1. The CDR1 and CDR2 encoded by the germline V gene are MNHNS and SASEGT. Trimming removed 6 bases from V and 2 bases from J; the gene matches leave 2 bases unexplained. Including the terminal cysteine and phenylalanine, the CDR3 comprises 13 residues. Left in the record is the CDR3 DNA by itself, 39 bases read in frame from the first base.